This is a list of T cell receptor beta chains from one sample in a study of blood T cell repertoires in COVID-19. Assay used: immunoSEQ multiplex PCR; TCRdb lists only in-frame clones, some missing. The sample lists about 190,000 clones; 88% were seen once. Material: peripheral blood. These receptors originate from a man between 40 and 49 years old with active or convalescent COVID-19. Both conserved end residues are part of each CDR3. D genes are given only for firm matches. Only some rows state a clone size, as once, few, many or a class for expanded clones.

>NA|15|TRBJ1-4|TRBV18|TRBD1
TGTGCCAGCTCAAAGGACAGGGGGAGGAATGAAAAACTGTTTTTT
CASSKDRGRNEKLFF
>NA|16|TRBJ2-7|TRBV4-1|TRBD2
TGCGCCAGCAGCCGAGAGACTAGCGGGAGTAAGTACGAGCAGTACTTC
CASSRETSGSKYEQYF
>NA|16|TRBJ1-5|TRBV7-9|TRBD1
TGTGCCAGCAGCTTAGACCGGGACAGGGGCGATCAGCCCCAGCATTTT
CASSLDRDRGDQPQHF
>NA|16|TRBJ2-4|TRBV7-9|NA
TGTGCCAGCAGCACGCAGACAGTAGGACCCCAAAACATTCAGTACTTC
CASSTQTVGPQNIQYF
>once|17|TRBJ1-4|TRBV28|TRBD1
TGTGCCACTCAGAGGTCCTTGACAGGGGCGGTTCAGCGAAAACTGTTTTTT
CATQRSLTGAVQRKLFF
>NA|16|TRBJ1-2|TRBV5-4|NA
TGTGCCAGCAGCGGTCGGCGCGGGGAAAAAGGGAGTGGCTACACCTTC
CASSGRRGEKGSGYTF
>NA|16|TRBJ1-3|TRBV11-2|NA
TGTGCCAGCAGATTGATGGCGGGCCGCTCTGGAAACACCATATATTTT
CASRLMAGRSGNTIYF
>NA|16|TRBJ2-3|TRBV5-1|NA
TGCGCCAGCAGCTTGGTAGTGGGGGGAACGAAGGATACGCAGTATTTT
CASSLVVGGTKDTQYF
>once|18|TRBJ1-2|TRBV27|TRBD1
TGTGCCAGCAGTTTCTTTCCCGGACAGGGCCGAGCTAACTATGGCTACACCTTC
CASSFFPGQGRANYGYTF
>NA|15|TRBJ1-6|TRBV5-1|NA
TGCGCCAGCAGGCGGGACGTAACAGATAATTCACCCCTCCACTTT
CASRRDVTDNSPLHF
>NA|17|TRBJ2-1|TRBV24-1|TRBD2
TGTGCCACCAGTGGCCGACTAGCGGGAGGACCAGGGAATGAGCAGTTCTTC
CATSGRLAGGPGNEQFF
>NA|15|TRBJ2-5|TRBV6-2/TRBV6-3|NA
TGTGCCAGCAGTCCCCATGGGGGGACTCAAGAGACCCAGTACTTC
CASSPHGGTQETQYF
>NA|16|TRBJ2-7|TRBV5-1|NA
TGCGCCAGCAGCTTGGATGTAGGGACAAGGGGCGGCGAGCAGTACTTC
CASSLDVGTRGGEQYF
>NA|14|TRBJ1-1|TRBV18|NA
TGTGCCAGCCAATCCGAGACAGCGAACACTGAAGCTTTCTTT
CASQSETANTEAFF
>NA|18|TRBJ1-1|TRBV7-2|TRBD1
TGTGCCAGCAGCTTCCTCGAACAGGGGTTCCCCTTTTGGACTGAAGCTTTCTTT
CASSFLEQGFPFWTEAFF
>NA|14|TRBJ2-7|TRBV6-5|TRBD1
TGTGCCAGCAGTAGTCCGGGACAGGGAATCGAGCAGTACTTC
CASSSPGQGIEQYF
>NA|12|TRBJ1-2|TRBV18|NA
TGTGCCAGCTCCCCGGGGGGCTATGGCTACACCTTC
CASSPGGYGYTF
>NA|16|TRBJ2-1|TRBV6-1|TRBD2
TGTGCCAGCAGTGATCGCCCAGCGGGGCCCTACAATGAGCAGTTCTTC
CASSDRPAGPYNEQFF
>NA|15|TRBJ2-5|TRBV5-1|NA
TGCGCCAGCCAACAGGGGACTCAGGGCCAAGAGACCCAGTACTTC
CASQQGTQGQETQYF
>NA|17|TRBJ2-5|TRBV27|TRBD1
TGTGCCAGCAGTTTAAGTGGGGACAGCTCAACCCAAGAGACCCAGTACTTC
CASSLSGDSSTQETQYF
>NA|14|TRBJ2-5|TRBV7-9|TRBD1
TGTGCCAGCAGCGCGGGACAGGGGTCGGAGACCCAGTACTTC
CASSAGQGSETQYF
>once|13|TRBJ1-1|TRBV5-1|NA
TGCGCCAGCAGCTTTACGGAGGGTACTGAAGCTTTCTTT
CASSFTEGTEAFF
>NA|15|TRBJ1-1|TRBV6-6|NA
TGTGCCAGCAGTTACTCGACTAGGGCAGGGCTGAGTGCTTTCTTT
CASSYSTRAGLSAFF
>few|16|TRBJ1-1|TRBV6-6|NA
TGTGCCAGCAGAACACAGGGTTGGGGTATGAACACTGAAGCTTTCTTT
CASRTQGWGMNTEAFF
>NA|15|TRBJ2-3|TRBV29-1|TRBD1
TGCAGCGTAACCCCGACAGGGCCTAGCACAGATACGCAGTATTTT
CSVTPTGPSTDTQYF
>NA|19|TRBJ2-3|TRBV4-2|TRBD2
TGTGCCAGCAGCCAAGGACTAGCGGGGGGCTCGCGTTTTCGAGATACGCAGTATTTT
CASSQGLAGGSRFRDTQYF
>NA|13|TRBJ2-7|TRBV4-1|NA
TGCGCCAGCAGCCAAGAGGGCGCATACGAGCAGTACTTC
CASSQEGAYEQYF
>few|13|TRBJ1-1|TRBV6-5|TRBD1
TGTGCCGCCGCCGGGACAGAGAACACTGAAGCTTTCTTT
CAAAGTENTEAFF
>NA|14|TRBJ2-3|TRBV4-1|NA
TGCGCCAGCAGCCAAGAACCGACTACAGATACGCAGTATTTT
CASSQEPTTDTQYF
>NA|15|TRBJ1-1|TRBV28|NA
TGTGCCAGCAGTTTAGGGGGGGCGCAAATGGCTGAAGCTTTCTTT
CASSLGGAQMAEAFF
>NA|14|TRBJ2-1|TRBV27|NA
TGTGCCAGCACACCTAGAAGCTCCTACAATGAGCAGTTCTTC
CASTPRSSYNEQFF
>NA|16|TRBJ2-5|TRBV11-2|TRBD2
TGTGCCAGCAGCCAGGGACTAGCGAATATTCAAGAGACCCAGTACTTC
CASSQGLANIQETQYF
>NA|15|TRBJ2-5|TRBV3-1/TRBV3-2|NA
TGTGCCAGCAGCCCGCCGGGAGCCCAGCAAGAGACCCAGTACTTC
CASSPPGAQQETQYF
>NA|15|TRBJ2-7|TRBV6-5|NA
TGTGCCAGCATGATGGGACACCCGAGCTCCTACGAGCAGTACTTC
CASMMGHPSSYEQYF
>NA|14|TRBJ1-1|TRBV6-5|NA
TGTGCCAGCAGTTTCCGCACGCCGGACACTGAAGCTTTCTTT
CASSFRTPDTEAFF
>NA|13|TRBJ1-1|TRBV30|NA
TGTGCCTGGACCTGGGGGGAGAACACTGAAGCTTTCTTT
CAWTWGENTEAFF
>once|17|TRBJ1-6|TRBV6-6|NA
TGTGCCAGCAGTCAAAGACAAGGGAGCTCCTATAATTCACCCCTCCACTTT
CASSQRQGSSYNSPLHF
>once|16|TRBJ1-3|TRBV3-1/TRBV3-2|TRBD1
TGTGCCAGCAGCCACAAGACAGGGGGCGCTGGAAACACCATATATTTT
CASSHKTGGAGNTIYF
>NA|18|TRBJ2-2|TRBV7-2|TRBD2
TGTGCCAGCAGCTTAGAGGCTAGCGGGAGGGCGAGGGCCGGGGAGCTGTTTTTT
CASSLEASGRARAGELFF
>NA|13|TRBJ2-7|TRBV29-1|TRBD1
TGCAGCGTTGGAACAGGGGGAGTGCACGAGCAGTACTTC
CSVGTGGVHEQYF
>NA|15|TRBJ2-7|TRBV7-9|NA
TGTGCCAGCAGCTTAGCAGGGGCCCCCGATTACGAGCAGTACTTC
CASSLAGAPDYEQYF
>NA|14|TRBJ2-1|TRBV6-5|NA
TGTGCCAGCAGTTACACGGGAGAGTACAATGAGCAGTTCTTC
CASSYTGEYNEQFF
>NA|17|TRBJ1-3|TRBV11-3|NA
TGTGCCAGCAGCTTAGATTCAGGGGAGAGCTCTGGAAACACCATATATTTT
CASSLDSGESSGNTIYF
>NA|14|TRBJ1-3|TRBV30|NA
TGTGCCTGGAGGTGGCTTCATCCTGGAAACACCATATATTTT
CAWRWLHPGNTIYF
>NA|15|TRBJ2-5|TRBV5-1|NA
TGCGCCAGCAGCCCGGAGGGGTTTAGCAGAGAGACCCAGTACTTC
CASSPEGFSRETQYF
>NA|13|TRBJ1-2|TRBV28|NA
TGTGCCAGCAGTTTATCCCGGGGGTCCGGCTACACCTTC
CASSLSRGSGYTF
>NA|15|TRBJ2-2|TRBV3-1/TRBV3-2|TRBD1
TGTGCCAGCAGCCAAAACAGGGGGGACACCGGGGAGCTGTTTTTT
CASSQNRGDTGELFF
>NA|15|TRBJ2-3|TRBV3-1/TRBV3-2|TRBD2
TGTGCCAGCAGCCGCGGGGGGTCGGGCACAGATACGCAGTATTTT
CASSRGGSGTDTQYF
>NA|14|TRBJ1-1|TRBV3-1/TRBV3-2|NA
TGTGCCAGCAGCCAGCCGGGGAAGGACACTGAAGCTTTCTTT
CASSQPGKDTEAFF
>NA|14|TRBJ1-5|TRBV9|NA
TGTGCCAGCAGCGTAGGTGGGGGCGTTCAGCCCCAGCATTTT
CASSVGGGVQPQHF
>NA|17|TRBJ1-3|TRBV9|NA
TGTGCCAGCAGCGCGGGGGTTACGGGGGGCACTGGAAACACCATATATTTT
CASSAGVTGGTGNTIYF
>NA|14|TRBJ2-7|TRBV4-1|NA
TGCGCCAGCAGCCAAGAGCGGGCCCCATACGAGCAGTACTTC
CASSQERAPYEQYF
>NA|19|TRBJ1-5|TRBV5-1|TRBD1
TGCGCCAGCAGCTTGGTGAAGGGGACAGAAGACTATAGCAATCAGCCCCAGCATTTT
CASSLVKGTEDYSNQPQHF
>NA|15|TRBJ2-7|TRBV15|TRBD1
TGTGCCACCAGCAGAGCAGGGACAGGGATCCACGAGCAGTACTTC
CATSRAGTGIHEQYF
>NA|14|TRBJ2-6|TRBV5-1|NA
TGCGCCAGCAGCTTGGGACAGGGGGCCAACGTCCTGACTTTC
CASSLGQGANVLTF
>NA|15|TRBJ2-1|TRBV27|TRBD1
TGTGCCAGCAACCGTGACAGGGGCCCCTACAATGAGCAGTTCTTC
CASNRDRGPYNEQFF
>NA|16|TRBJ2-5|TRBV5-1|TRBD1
TGCGCCAGCAGCGGGTCCCAGGGGGTGCTCCAAGAGACCCAGTACTTC
CASSGSQGVLQETQYF
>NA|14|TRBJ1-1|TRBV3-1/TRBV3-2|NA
TGTGCCAGCAGCCCGGACAGTACGAACACTGAAGCTTTCTTT
CASSPDSTNTEAFF
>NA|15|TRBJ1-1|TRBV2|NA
TGTGCCAGCAGTGGCAGGCGCAGGGAGAACACTGAAGCTTTCTTT
CASSGRRRENTEAFF